This T cell receptor beta chain was documented in a study of T cells in Graves' hyperthyroidism and ophthalmopathy. It was RNA transcripts that yielded the amplified TCR beta CDR3 regions. When the TCR CDR3 underwent first-round RT-PCR, the HTBI primer set was used. Each CDR3 protein is one row after TCRdb ran MiXCR on the multiplex PCR reads. This table holds around 600,000 distinct CDR3 sequences, approximately 15% found once. The germline V and J ends were trimmed by 0 bases and 11 bases, with 17 bases remaining between them. Germline V gene sequence: CDR1 KGHSH, CDR2 LQKENI. This CDR3 region has 15 residues. Ophthalmopathy patients had Clinical Activity Score at least 3, NOSPECS grade at least 4, duration under 3 months. Patients showing uncontrolled infection, other autoimmune disease, pregnancy or lactation were ineligible. This clonotype has a count of ten or more.

Sequencing was carried out using blood. The clonotype originates from a woman between 18 and 30 years old with Graves' ophthalmopathy. The chain recombines TRBV18 with TRBJ1-5; perhaps TRBD1 as D (6 bases). CDR3 nucleotides: TGTGCCAGCTCACCACCTTCTGGTCAGAGGGGGGCCCAGCATTTT. It codes for CASSPPSGQRGAQHF.